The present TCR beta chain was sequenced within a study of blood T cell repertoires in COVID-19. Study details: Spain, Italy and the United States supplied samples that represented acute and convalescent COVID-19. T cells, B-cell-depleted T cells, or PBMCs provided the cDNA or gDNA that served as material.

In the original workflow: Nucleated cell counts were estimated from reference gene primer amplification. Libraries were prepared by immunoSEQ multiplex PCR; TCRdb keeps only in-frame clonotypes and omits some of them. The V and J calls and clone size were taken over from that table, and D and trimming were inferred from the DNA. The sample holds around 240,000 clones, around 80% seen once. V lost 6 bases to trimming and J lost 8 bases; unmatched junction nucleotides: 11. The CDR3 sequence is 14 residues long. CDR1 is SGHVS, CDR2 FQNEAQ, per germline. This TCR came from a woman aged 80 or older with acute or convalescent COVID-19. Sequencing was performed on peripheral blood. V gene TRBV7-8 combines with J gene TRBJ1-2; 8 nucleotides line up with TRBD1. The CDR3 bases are TGTGCCAGCAGTAGCGACAGGGGATCGGGAGGCTACACCTTC. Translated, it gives CASSSDRGSGGYTF.